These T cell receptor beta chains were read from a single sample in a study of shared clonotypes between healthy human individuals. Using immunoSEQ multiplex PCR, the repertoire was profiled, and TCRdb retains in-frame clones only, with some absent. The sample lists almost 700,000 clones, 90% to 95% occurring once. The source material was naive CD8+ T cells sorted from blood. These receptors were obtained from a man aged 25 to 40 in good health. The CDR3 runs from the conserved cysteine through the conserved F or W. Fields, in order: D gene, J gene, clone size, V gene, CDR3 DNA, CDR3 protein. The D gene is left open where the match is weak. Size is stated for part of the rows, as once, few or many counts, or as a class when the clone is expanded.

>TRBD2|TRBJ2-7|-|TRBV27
TGTGCCAGCAGAACCCCTAGCGGGTCCTCCTCCTACGAGCAGTACTTC
CASRTPSGSSSYEQYF
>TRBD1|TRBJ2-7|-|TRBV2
TGTGCCAAGCAGGCTCCAGGGGGATCCTACGAGCAGTACTTC
CAKQAPGGSYEQYF
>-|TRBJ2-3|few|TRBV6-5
TGTGCCAGCAGCTTAACTAGTTTGACAGATACGCAGTATTTT
CASSLTSLTDTQYF
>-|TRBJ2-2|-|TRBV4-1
TGCGCCAGCAGCCAAGATGCGGGCCTACTGTTTTTT
CASSQDAGLLFF
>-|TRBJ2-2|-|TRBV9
TGTGCCAGCAGCCAGTATAGCGGAAACACCGGGGAGCTGTTTTTT
CASSQYSGNTGELFF
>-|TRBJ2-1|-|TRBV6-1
TGTGCCAGCAGTGAAAGGAACCAGAACAATGAGCAGTTCTTC
CASSERNQNNEQFF
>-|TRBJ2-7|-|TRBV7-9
TGTGCCAGCAGCTTAGGGGGTCCTCACGAGCAGTACTTC
CASSLGGPHEQYF
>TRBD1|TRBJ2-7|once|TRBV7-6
TGTGCCAGCAGCTTTGGACAGGGGACCTACGAGCAGTACTTC
CASSFGQGTYEQYF
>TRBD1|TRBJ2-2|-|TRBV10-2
TGCGCCAGCCGTCCCCCCGCCGGGACAGCCAAATCTTCGAACACCGGGGAGCTGTTTTTT
CASRPPAGTAKSSNTGELFF
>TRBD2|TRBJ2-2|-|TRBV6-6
TGTGCCAGCAGTTACGGGTGCGGGAGGGCCACCGGGGAGCTGTTTTTT
CASSYGCGRATGELFF
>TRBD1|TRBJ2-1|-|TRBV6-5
TGTGCCAGCAGTCCCGGGACAGGGAAGAATGAGCAGTTCTTC
CASSPGTGKNEQFF
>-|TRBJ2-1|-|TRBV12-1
TGTGCCAGCAGCTTCCTAAACAAGACTAGCGGGGGGGACACCTACAATGAGCAGTTCTTC
CASSFLNKTSGGDTYNEQFF
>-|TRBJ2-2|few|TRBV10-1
TGCGGGTTCACCGGGGAGCTGTTTTTT
CGFTGELFF
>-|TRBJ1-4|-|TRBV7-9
TGTGCCAGCAGCTTAGCGGAGAGACAGGATGGACTGTTTTTT
CASSLAERQDGLFF
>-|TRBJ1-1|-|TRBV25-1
TGTGCCAGCAGACAGGGAATTATGAACACTGAAGCTTTCTTT
CASRQGIMNTEAFF
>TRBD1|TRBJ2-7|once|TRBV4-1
TGCGCCAGCAGCCAAGACGGGACAGGGGCCTACGAGCAGTACTTC
CASSQDGTGAYEQYF
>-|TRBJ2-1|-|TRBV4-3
TGCGCCAGCAGCCAAGATACAGGGCTGGGCAATGAGCAGTTCTTC
CASSQDTGLGNEQFF
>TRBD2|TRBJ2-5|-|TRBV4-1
TGCGCCAGCAGCCAAACGGGAGGCTACCAAGAGACCCAGTACTTC
CASSQTGGYQETQYF
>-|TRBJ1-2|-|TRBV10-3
TGTGCCATCAGTGATAATACGGACCTGAACTATGGCTACACCTTC
CAISDNTDLNYGYTF
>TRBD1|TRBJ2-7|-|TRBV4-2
TGTGCCAGTAGCCAAGATTTGGACAGGGGTACCTACGAGCAGTACTTC
CASSQDLDRGTYEQYF
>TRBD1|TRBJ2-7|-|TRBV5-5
TGTGCCAGCAGCCTCAACCCGACAGGGGGCTACGAGCAGTACTTC
CASSLNPTGGYEQYF
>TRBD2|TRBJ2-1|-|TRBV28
TGTGCCAGCAGTTTCCCCCGCGGACTAGCGGGAGTGGGAGGCGGTACTGAGCAGTTCTTC
CASSFPRGLAGVGGGTEQFF
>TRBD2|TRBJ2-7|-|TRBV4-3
TGCGCCAGCAGCCAAGGGGTCAGCGGGAGGGCCTACGAGCAGTACTTC
CASSQGVSGRAYEQYF
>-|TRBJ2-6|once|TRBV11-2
TGTGCCAGCAGCTTAACAGGGACACACTCTGGGGCCAACGTCCTGACTTTC
CASSLTGTHSGANVLTF
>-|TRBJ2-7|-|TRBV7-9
TGTGCCAGCAGCTTAGGGCAGGGGTTCTCCTACGAGCAGTACTTC
CASSLGQGFSYEQYF